This TCR beta chain comes out of a study of blood T cells in healthy people across ages. Overall study results and limits: Any changes in expanded clonotypes were possibly confounded, as donor CMV status remained unknown. Naive T cell percentage by flow cytometry tracked strongly with beta diversity.

A sample-barcoded 5' primer and a J-beta primer mix were used in a second PCR of roughly 6 to 11 cycles. Template switching added a 12-random-nucleotide identifier to every cDNA molecule. Using its own MiXCR run on the 5' RACE reads, TCRdb lists one record per CDR3 protein. The sample contains roughly 700,000 distinct CDR3 sequences, roughly 49% of which appear only once. Many counts were recorded for this clonotype. What it recognizes is unknown. Trimming took off 2 bases at V and 2 bases at J, with 9 bases between the two ends. The CDR3 is 14 residues long. Germline values: CDR1 SGHTA, CDR2 FQGNSA. The sequence was obtained from an older woman in good health. The chain has TRBV7-2 and TRBJ2-5; no clear D gene. Material: blood. The DNA for the CDR3 is TGTGCCAGCAGCTTAAGTAGGGCACAAGAGACCCAGTACTTC. Protein product: CASSLSRAQETQYF.